Listed below are T cell receptor beta chains from one sample, sequenced in a study of CD8 T cells in Susac syndrome. From the immunoSEQ multiplex PCR reads, TCRdb called clonotypes with MiXCR, one entry per CDR3 protein. The profile shows 120,000 to 150,000 distinct CDR3 sequences, roughly 94% of them singletons. The sample comprised CD4+ T cells from PBMCs. Receptors originate from a human donor in good health. Each CDR3 is given with its conserved first and last residue. Fields, in order: D gene, V gene, J gene, clone size, CDR3 protein, CDR3 DNA. The D gene is left open where the match is weak. Size tells how often a clone was seen (once, few, many) or the class of an expanded clone, and some rows leave it out.

.	TRBV19	TRBJ1-5	once	CASSIKPANQPQHF	TGTGCCAGTAGTATCAAACCGGCGAATCAGCCCCAGCATTTT
.	TRBV2	TRBJ2-3	few	CASSGGSSTDTQYF	TGTGCCAGCAGTGGTGGATCTAGCACAGATACGCAGTATTTT
.	TRBV4-1	TRBJ2-7	.	CASSQGVGHITIDEQYF	TGCGCCAGCAGCCAAGGGGTAGGACACATAACTATAGACGAGCAGTACTTC
.	TRBV5-4	TRBJ2-1	.	CASSLAGVLSYNEQFF	TGTGCCAGCAGCTTGGCCGGGGTCCTCTCCTACAATGAGCAGTTCTTC
.	TRBV20-1	TRBJ1-1	.	CSASQTGLEAFF	TGCAGTGCTTCCCAAACTGGGCTTGAAGCTTTCTTT
TRBD1	TRBV9	TRBJ1-4	.	CASSGGQAEKLFF	TGTGCCAGCAGCGGGGGACAGGCCGAAAAACTGTTTTTT
.	TRBV5-4	TRBJ2-3	.	CASSFTPTEVDTQYF	TGTGCCAGCAGCTTTACCCCCACAGAGGTAGATACGCAGTATTTT
.	TRBV10-3	TRBJ2-1	.	CAITGGGNYNEQFF	TGTGCCATCACCGGAGGGGGGAATTACAATGAGCAGTTCTTC
TRBD2	TRBV2	TRBJ2-7	few	CASKQREIDYEQYF	TGTGCCAGCAAACAGCGGGAGATCGATTACGAGCAGTACTTC
TRBD1	TRBV5-6	TRBJ2-5	.	CASSNRAGGETQYF	TGTGCCAGCAGCAACCGGGCAGGGGGAGAGACCCAGTACTTC
.	TRBV5-1	TRBJ1-2	.	CASSLTYDNGYTF	TGCGCCAGCAGCTTGACCTACGATAATGGCTACACCTTC
.	TRBV9	TRBJ2-7	.	CASSVAGGTNYEQYF	TGTGCCAGCAGCGTAGCCGGTGGCACAAACTACGAGCAGTACTTC
.	TRBV19	TRBJ2-7	.	CASSTRPREAYEQYF	TGTGCCAGTAGTACCCGTCCTAGAGAAGCCTACGAGCAGTACTTC
.	TRBV30	TRBJ2-7	once	CAWSRPGLASRAYEQYF	TGTGCCTGGAGTAGGCCCGGGCTGGCTAGCCGAGCCTACGAGCAGTACTTC
.	TRBV5-4	TRBJ1-1	.	CASSLEGVNTEAFF	TGTGCCAGCAGCTTGGAGGGCGTGAACACTGAAGCTTTCTTT
.	TRBV2	TRBJ2-1	once	CASSVGFISYNEQFF	TGTGCCAGCAGTGTAGGGTTCATTTCCTACAATGAGCAGTTCTTC
.	TRBV6-1	TRBJ1-2	.	CASSEGRGDYGYTF	TGTGCCAGCAGTGAAGGGCGAGGGGACTATGGCTACACCTTC
TRBD1	TRBV4-1	TRBJ2-7	.	CASSRLQGGNSYEQYF	TGCGCCAGCAGCCGCCTACAGGGGGGCAACTCCTACGAGCAGTACTTC
TRBD2	TRBV20-1	TRBJ2-1	.	CSASPIGLGGAYNEQFF	TGCAGTGCTAGTCCTATTGGGTTGGGAGGGGCCTACAATGAGCAGTTCTTC
.	TRBV12-3/TRBV12-4	TRBJ2-1	.	CASSRDSYNEQFF	TGTGCCAGCAGTAGGGACTCCTACAATGAGCAGTTCTTC
.	TRBV30	TRBJ2-1	.	CAWSVQGSYNEQFF	TGTGCCTGGAGTGTACAGGGTTCCTACAATGAGCAGTTCTTC
.	TRBV5-4	TRBJ2-1	once	CASSLVVDEQFF	TGTGCCAGCAGCTTGGTTGTAGATGAGCAGTTCTTC
.	TRBV28	TRBJ1-2	.	CASSFRELFYGYTF	TGTGCCAGCAGTTTCCGGGAGCTCTTCTATGGCTACACCTTC
TRBD2	TRBV10-3	TRBJ2-1	.	CAISGSGRGNEQFF	TGTGCCATCAGCGGTAGCGGGAGGGGTAATGAGCAGTTCTTC
TRBD1	TRBV12-3/TRBV12-4	TRBJ1-1	.	CASSLARTGLIFPNTEAFF	TGTGCCAGCAGTTTAGCCCGGACAGGACTAATATTCCCGAACACTGAAGCTTTCTTT